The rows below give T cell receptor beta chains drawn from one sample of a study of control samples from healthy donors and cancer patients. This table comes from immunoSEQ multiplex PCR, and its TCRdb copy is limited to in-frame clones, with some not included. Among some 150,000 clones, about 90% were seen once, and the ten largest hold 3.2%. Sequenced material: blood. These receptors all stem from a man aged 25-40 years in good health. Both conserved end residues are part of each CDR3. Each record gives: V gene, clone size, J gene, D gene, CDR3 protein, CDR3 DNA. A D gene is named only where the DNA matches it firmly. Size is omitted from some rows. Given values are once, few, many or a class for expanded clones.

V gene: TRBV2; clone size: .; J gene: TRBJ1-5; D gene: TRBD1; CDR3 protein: CASSDQGQGARQPQHF; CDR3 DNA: TGTGCCAGCAGTGATCAGGGACAGGGGGCCCGTCAGCCCCAGCATTTT
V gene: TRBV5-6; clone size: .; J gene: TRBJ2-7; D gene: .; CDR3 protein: CASSWSLRPSYEQYF; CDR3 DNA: TGTGCCAGCAGCTGGAGTTTGCGTCCCTCCTACGAGCAGTACTTC
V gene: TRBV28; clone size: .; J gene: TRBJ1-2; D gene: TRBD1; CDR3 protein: CASSLGKTGGEGYTF; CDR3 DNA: TGTGCCAGCAGTTTAGGCAAGACAGGGGGTGAGGGCTACACCTTC
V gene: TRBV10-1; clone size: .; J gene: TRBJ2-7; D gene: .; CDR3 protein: CASSAGDTYEQYF; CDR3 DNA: TGCGCCAGCAGTGCCGGGGACACCTACGAGCAGTACTTC
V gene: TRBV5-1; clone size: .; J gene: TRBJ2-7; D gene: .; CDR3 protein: CASSLESGKAYEQYF; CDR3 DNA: TGCGCCAGCAGCTTGGAATCGGGAAAGGCCTACGAGCAGTACTTC
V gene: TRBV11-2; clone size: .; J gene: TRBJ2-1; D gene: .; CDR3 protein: CASSPPSGSYNEQFF; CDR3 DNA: TGTGCCAGCAGCCCTCCATCGGGCTCCTACAATGAGCAGTTCTTC
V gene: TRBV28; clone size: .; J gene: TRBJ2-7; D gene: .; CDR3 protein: CASSFRDTKGAGSSYEQYF; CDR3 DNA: TGTGCCAGCAGTTTCAGGGACACCAAGGGCGCAGGTAGCTCCTACGAGCAGTACTTC
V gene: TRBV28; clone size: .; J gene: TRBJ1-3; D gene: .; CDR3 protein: CASRLRGTWSGNTIYF; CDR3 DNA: TGTGCCAGCAGGTTGCGAGGGACATGGTCTGGAAACACCATATATTTT
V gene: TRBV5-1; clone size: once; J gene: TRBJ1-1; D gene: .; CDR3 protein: CASSSNVGLGRTEAFF; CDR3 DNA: TGCGCCAGCAGCTCGAACGTGGGTTTGGGTCGCACTGAAGCTTTCTTT
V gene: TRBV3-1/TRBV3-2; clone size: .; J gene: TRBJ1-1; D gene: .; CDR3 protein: CASSPGRMNTEAFF; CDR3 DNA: TGTGCCAGCAGTCCCGGTCGTATGAACACTGAAGCTTTCTTT
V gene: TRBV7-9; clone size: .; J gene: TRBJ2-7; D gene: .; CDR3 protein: CASSPQGFEQYF; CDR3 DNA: TGTGCCAGCAGCCCACAGGGATTCGAGCAGTACTTC
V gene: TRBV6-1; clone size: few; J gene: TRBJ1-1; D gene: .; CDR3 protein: CASSELRLREVGTEAFF; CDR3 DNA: TGTGCCAGCAGTGAATTAAGATTGAGGGAGGTTGGGACTGAAGCTTTCTTT
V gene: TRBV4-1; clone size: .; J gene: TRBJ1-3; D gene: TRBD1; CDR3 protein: CASSLLGGLDREKGNTIYF; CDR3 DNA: TGCGCCAGCAGCCTACTGGGGGGCCTAGACAGGGAGAAAGGAAACACCATATATTTT
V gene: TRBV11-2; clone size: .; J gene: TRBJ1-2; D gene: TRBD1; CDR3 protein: CASSLDGTESGYTF; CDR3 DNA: TGTGCCAGCAGCTTAGATGGGACAGAGTCTGGCTACACCTTC
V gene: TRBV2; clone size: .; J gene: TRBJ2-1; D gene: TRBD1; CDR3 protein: CASNTIGQGQYNEQFF; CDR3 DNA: TGTGCCAGCAATACGATCGGACAGGGGCAATACAATGAGCAGTTCTTC
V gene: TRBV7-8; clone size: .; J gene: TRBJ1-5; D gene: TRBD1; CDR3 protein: CASSPTGQGVRGQPQHF; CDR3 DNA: TGTGCCAGCAGCCCGACTGGACAGGGGGTGAGAGGGCAGCCCCAGCATTTT
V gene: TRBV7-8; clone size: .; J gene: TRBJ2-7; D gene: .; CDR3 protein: CASSLGATNKQYF; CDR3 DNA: TGTGCCAGCAGCTTAGGAGCGACAAACAAGCAGTACTTC
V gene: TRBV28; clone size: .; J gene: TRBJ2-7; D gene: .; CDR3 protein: CASSWTVSYEQYF; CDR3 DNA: TGTGCCAGCAGTTGGACAGTTTCCTACGAGCAGTACTTC